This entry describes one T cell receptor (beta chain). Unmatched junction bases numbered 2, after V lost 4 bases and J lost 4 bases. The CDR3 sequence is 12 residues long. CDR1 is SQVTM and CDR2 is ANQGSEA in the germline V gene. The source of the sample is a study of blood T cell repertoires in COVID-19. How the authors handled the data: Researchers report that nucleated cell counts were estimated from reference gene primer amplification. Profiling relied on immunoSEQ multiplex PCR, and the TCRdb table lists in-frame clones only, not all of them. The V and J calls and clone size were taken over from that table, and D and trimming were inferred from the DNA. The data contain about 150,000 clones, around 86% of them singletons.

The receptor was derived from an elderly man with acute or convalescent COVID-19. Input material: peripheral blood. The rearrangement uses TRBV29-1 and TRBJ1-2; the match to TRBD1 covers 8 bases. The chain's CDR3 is CSVATGVYGYTF. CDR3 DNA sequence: TGCAGCGTTGCGACAGGGGTCTATGGCTACACCTTC.